Following are 26 T cell receptor beta chains from one sample sequenced in a study of post-analysis software for immune sequencing data (dated by TCRdb to the mid-2010s). The library was generated by PCR. These reads were obtained on an Illumina HiSeq 2500. To reduce PCR and sequencing biases, unique molecular identifiers were incorporated into the TCR beta cDNA libraries. TCRdb trimmed the raw reads at Q25, called clones with MiXCR and kept productive beta chains. CDR3 protein sequences are deduplicated, and each keeps its most common genes and DNA. The sample yields about 770,000 distinct CDR3 sequences; 40% to 55% were counted once. The ten largest make up just under 5% of the sample. No antigen has been assigned to these receptors. The investigation overall reported the following: Significantly higher frequencies in patients than in controls were found for about five TRBV segments, including TRBV5-6, TRBV5-1 and TRBV20-1.

The sample taken for sequencing was blood. These receptors came from a girl aged 10 to 17 with multiple sclerosis.

The chain is built from TRBV5-1 and TRBJ2-5, with 9 bases identical to TRBD1. J was trimmed by 6 bases and V by 3 bases; bases with no gene match: 6. There are 14 residues in the CDR3. Germline V gene data show CDR1 as SGHRS and CDR2 as YFSETQ. CDR3 bases: TGCGCCAGCAGCTCCGACGGACAGGGGAAGACCCAGTACTTC. Its protein is CASSSDGQGKTQYF.

V and J are TRBV12-3 or TRBV12-4 and TRBJ1-5; D is perhaps TRBD1 (6 bases). The CDR3 runs 14 residues. V was cut by 4 bases and J by 4 bases, with 11 bases left in between. DNA for the CDR3: TGTGCCAGCAGTTCCACGACAGGAAATCAGCCCCAGCATTTT. It is translated as CASSSTTGNQPQHF.

The table lists this clonotype with a few counts. V is TRBV5-1 and J is TRBJ2-3, with a tentative D call TRBD2 (6 bases). In germline, CDR1 is SGHRS, CDR2 YFSETQ. The CDR3 runs 12 residues. The V end was cut by 3 bases, the J end by 5 bases, with 7 bases between. CDR3 DNA: TGCGCCAGCAGCTGGGGAGGAGATACGCAGTATTTT. It specifies CASSWGGDTQYF. The whole variable domain, remainder taken from reference TRBV5-1 and TRBJ2-3, is KAGVTQTPRYLIKTRGQQVTLSCSPISGHRSVSWYQQTPGQGLQFLFEYFSETQRNKGNFPGRFSGRQFSNSRSEMNVSTLELGDSALYLCASSWGGDTQYFGPGTRLTVL.

The rearrangement uses TRBV3-1 and TRBJ2-7, with D maybe TRBD2 (5 bases). The end of the DNA aligns better with TRBJ2-5, so the J call may be wrong. Germline values: CDR1 LGHDT, CDR2 YNNKEL (reference sequence). The CDR3 has 13 residues. CDR3 loop: CASSHELVVTQYF. The CDR3 DNA reads TGTGCCAGCAGCCATGAACTAGTGGTGACCCAGTACTTC.

The table lists this clonotype with a few counts. The chain carries TRBV7-9 and TRBJ1-6; D is undetermined. CDR1 and CDR2 from the germline V gene are SEHNR and FQNEAQ (reference sequence). The CDR3 loop spans 15 amino acids. Trimming left V 4 bases short and J 10 bases short, with 17 bases between. The CDR3 DNA reads as TGTGCCAGCAGCTCCCCAGTGGAGGTTTCCTCACCCCTCCACTTT. Protein: CASSSPVEVSSPLHF.

A few counts support this clonotype. In nucleotides, the CDR3 is TGTGCCAGCAGTGTTGAACAGGGGGCGCTTACCTACGAGCAGTACTTC. It translates to CASSVEQGALTYEQYF. The chain recombines TRBV6-1 with TRBJ2-7; 9 nucleotides align to TRBD1. This CDR3 region has 16 residues. Per germline, CDR1 MNHNS and CDR2 SASEGT. Trimming removed 4 bases from V and 2 bases from J; junction bases left unmatched: 9.

The chain combines TRBV6-5 with TRBJ2-5; D is undetermined. The CDR3 runs to 14 residues. In germline, CDR1 is MNHEY, CDR2 SVGAGI. V lost 6 bases and J lost 1, with 12 bases in between. Here the CDR3 reads CASSPRVGQETQYF. CDR3 sequence (DNA): TGTGCCAGCAGCCCACGGGTGGGCCAAGAGACCCAGTACTTC.

This clonotype was picked up a small number of times. The J gene is TRBJ2-7, the V gene TRBV12-3 or TRBV12-4; D is perhaps TRBD2 (5 bases). V gave up 5 bases and J gave up 1 base, with 12 bases separating them. The CDR3 loop spans 14 amino acids. This chain's CDR3 is CASSPAADSYEQYF. The CDR3 nucleotides read TGTGCCAGCAGTCCAGCGGCTGATTCCTACGAGCAGTACTTC.

The chain joins TRBV28 to TRBJ2-3; 11 bases fit TRBD2. CDR3 length: 16 amino acids. The V and J ends lost 6 bases and 2 bases, in that order; junction bases with no gene match: 7. CDR1 MDHEN and CDR2 SYDVKM come from the germline V gene. CDR3 protein: CASSTGTSGNTDTQYF. The DNA of the CDR3 is TGTGCCAGCAGCACCGGGACTAGCGGAAACACAGATACGCAGTATTTT. Full variable domain (missing parts from reference TRBV28 and TRBJ2-3): DVKVTQSSRYLVKRTGEKVFLECVQDMDHENMFWYRQDPGLGLRLIYFSYDVKMKEKGDIPEGYSVSREKKERFSLILESASTNQTSMYLCASSTGTSGNTDTQYFGPGTRLTVL.

V usage is TRBV6-2 or TRBV6-3 and J usage is TRBJ1-2; D uncertain. V lost 6 bases, J lost 10 bases, and 18 bases lay in between. Per germline, CDR1 MNHEY and CDR2 SVGEGT. This CDR3 is built from 13 residues. CDR3 coding DNA: TGTGCCAGCAGCAGGACGGGAGGGATTGCCTACACCTTC. Residues: CASSRTGGIAYTF.

V and J are TRBV7-9 and TRBJ2-5; 8 bases align to TRBD1. The V and J ends lost 2 bases and 5 bases, in that order; junction bases with no gene match: 16. The CDR3 is made up of 18 amino acids. CDR1 is SEHNR and CDR2 is FQNEAQ in the germline V gene (reference sequence). The CDR3 DNA reads as TGTGCCAGCAGCTTAATCGATGGACGGCAGGGGGCTCGGGAGACCCAGTACTTC. Translation: CASSLIDGRQGARETQYF.

The rearrangement joins TRBV20-1 to TRBJ2-5; D is perhaps TRBD2 (5 bases). CDR1 is DFQATT and CDR2 is SNEGSKA in the germline V gene (reference sequence). The CDR3 loop spans 11 amino acids. V was shortened by 6 bases and J by 11 bases, with 16 bases between the two germline ends. CDR3 protein: CSALLGWEQYF. The CDR3 coding sequence is TGCAGTGCCTTACTAGGGTGGGAGCAGTACTTC.

This rearrangement joins TRBV20-1 to TRBJ2-3; TRBD2 aligns across 10 bases. The CDR3 spans 15 residues. CDR1 DFQATT and CDR2 SNEGSKA come from the germline V gene (reference sequence). Losses at the gene ends were 1 base for V and 4 bases for J; bases not matched to a gene: 5. In DNA, the CDR3 is TGCAGTGCTAGAGGGGCTAGCGGGAGCGCAGATACGCAGTATTTT. This codes for CSARGASGSADTQYF.

The genes are TRBV4-1 and TRBJ2-1; D call uncertain. The CDR3 consists of 17 residues. CDR1 MGHRA and CDR2 YSYEKL come from the germline V gene. With 0 bases removed from V and 1 base from J, the gap between germline ends came to 13 bases. CDR3 in amino acids: CASSQDQQQLSYNEQFF. The CDR3 nucleotides read TGCGCCAGCAGCCAAGATCAGCAGCAACTGTCCTACAATGAGCAGTTCTTC.

In this sample, this clonotype turned up a few times. V is TRBV5-1 and J is TRBJ2-7; possibly TRBD1 for D (8 bases). The CDR3 runs to 18 residues. V lost 0 bases and J 0 bases, leaving 19 bases between the germline ends. Germline V lookup: CDR1 SGHRS, CDR2 YFSETQ. CDR3 bases: TGCGCCAGCAGCTTGGCCCAACAGGGGGGGTTTCGCTCCTACGAGCAGTACTTC. Its protein product is CASSLAQQGGFRSYEQYF.

The chain carries TRBV27 and TRBJ2-7; D is tentatively TRBD1 or TRBD2 (5 bases each). This CDR3 has 16 residues. V was cut by 5 bases and J by 2 bases, with 19 bases left in between. The V gene's germline CDR1 is MNHEY and CDR2 SMNVEV (reference sequence). CDR3 amino acids: CASSRQGPEVTYEQYF. The CDR3 DNA is TGTGCCAGCAGTCGCCAGGGCCCGGAGGTCACCTACGAGCAGTACTTC.

There are a few counts of this clonotype. The gene calls are TRBV27 and TRBJ2-5; 7 bases align to TRBD2. The J call may be incorrect, as the DNA end agrees better with TRBJ2-7. The CDR3 is 13 amino acids. The germline CDR1 and CDR2 sequences are MNHEY and SMNVEV (reference sequence). CDR3 protein: CATRGRQNYEQYF. The CDR3 nucleotides are TGTGCCACCCGCGGGAGACAGAACTACGAGCAGTACTTC.

V gene TRBV5-1 combines with J gene TRBJ2-1, with 14 bases matching TRBD2. This CDR3 has 17 amino acids. V was pared by 3 bases and J by 6 bases, with 8 bases of the junction left unmatched. Looked up from germline, CDR1 is SGHRS and CDR2 is YFSETQ. CDR3 nucleotide sequence: TGCGCCAGCAGCTCACGACTAGCGGGAGGGCCCTCCAATGAGCAGTTCTTC. It is translated as CASSSRLAGGPSNEQFF.

This sequence joins TRBV6-5 and TRBJ2-3; D remains unclear. The CDR3 is 16 amino acids. Germline V CDR1 and CDR2: MNHEY, SVGAGI. V shed 8 bases and J shed 0 bases, with 18 bases lying between them. CDR3: CASGPLQRASTDTQYF. The CDR3 nucleotides are TGTGCCAGCGGACCCTTACAGAGAGCTAGCACAGATACGCAGTATTTT.

The chain carries TRBV5-1 and TRBJ1-2, with D possibly matching TRBD1 (5 bases). The germline V gene encodes CDR1 SGHRS and CDR2 YFSETQ. Trimming left V 4 bases short and J 6 bases short, with 19 bases between. CDR3 length: 15 residues. The CDR3 protein is CASSLSGPRANGYTF. The CDR3, as DNA: TGCGCCAGCAGCCTTAGCGGACCCAGGGCTAATGGCTACACCTTC.

The chain employs TRBV15 and TRBJ2-5, with no clear D. The germline CDR1 and CDR2 sequences are LNHNV and YYDKDF (reference sequence). V dropped 0 bases and J dropped 5 bases, with 10 bases sitting between them. The CDR3 runs 14 residues. The CDR3 spells CATSRDLRTETQYF. CDR3 coding DNA: TGTGCCACCAGCAGAGATCTGAGGACGGAGACCCAGTACTTC. Looking up the rest from reference TRBV15 and TRBJ2-5 gives the full variable domain: DAMVIQNPRYQVTQFGKPVTLSCSQTLNHNVMYWYQQKSSQAPKLLFHYYDKDFNNEADTPDNFQSRRPNTSFCFLDIRSPGLGDTAMYLCATSRDLRTETQYFGPGTRLLVL.

The rearrangement joins TRBV5-1 to TRBJ2-3, with 13 nucleotides matching TRBD2. V trimming: 9 bases; J trimming: 6 bases; junction bases outside the gene matches: 4. The germline V gene encodes CDR1 SGHRS and CDR2 YFSETQ. The CDR3 sequence is 13 residues long. The DNA of the CDR3 is TGCGCCACCGGACTAGCGGGAGACGATACGCAGTATTTT. Translation gives CATGLAGDDTQYF.

This clonotype was counted only a few times. The chain carries TRBV29-1 and TRBJ2-1; D is ambiguous. This CDR3 comprises 13 residues. CDR1 and CDR2 (germline): SQVTM, ANQGSEA. The germline V and J ends were trimmed by 7 bases and 7 bases, with 17 bases remaining between them. The CDR3 coding sequence is TGCAGCGCCACTCCGGCCGGCAGAAATGAGCAGTTCTTC. As protein: CSATPAGRNEQFF.

This chain links TRBV12-3 or TRBV12-4 with TRBJ2-1, with TRBD2 matching over 13 bases. The CDR3 loop spans 16 amino acids. V shed 6 bases and J 5 bases; nucleotides not matched to a gene: 7. The chain's CDR3 is CASSSSGTSGNNEQFF. The DNA of the CDR3 is TGTGCCAGCAGCTCAAGCGGGACTAGCGGGAACAATGAGCAGTTCTTC.

The genes are TRBV7-3 and TRBJ2-1; no definite D call. The germline CDR1 and CDR2 sequences are SGHTA and FQGTGA. The CDR3 contains 15 residues. V was trimmed by 1 base and J by 6 bases, leaving 13 bases between them. CDR3 nucleotide sequence: TGTGCCAGCAGCTTAAATAGTTGGTTTCGCAATGAGCAGTTCTTC. This sequence encodes CASSLNSWFRNEQFF.

Notes on this clonotype: This may stem from a read error, because a much larger clone lies one nucleotide away. This chain uses TRBV14 with TRBJ2-1, with D possibly being TRBD2 (6 bases). Trimming cost V 2 bases and J 13 bases, with 18 bases left between them. The CDR3 runs to 14 residues. Germline V gives CDR1 SGHDN, CDR2 FVKESK. The CDR3 reads CASSQQGTVAGQFF. The CDR3 DNA reads as TGTGCCAGCAGCCAACAAGGGACTGTTGCCGGACAGTTCTTC.